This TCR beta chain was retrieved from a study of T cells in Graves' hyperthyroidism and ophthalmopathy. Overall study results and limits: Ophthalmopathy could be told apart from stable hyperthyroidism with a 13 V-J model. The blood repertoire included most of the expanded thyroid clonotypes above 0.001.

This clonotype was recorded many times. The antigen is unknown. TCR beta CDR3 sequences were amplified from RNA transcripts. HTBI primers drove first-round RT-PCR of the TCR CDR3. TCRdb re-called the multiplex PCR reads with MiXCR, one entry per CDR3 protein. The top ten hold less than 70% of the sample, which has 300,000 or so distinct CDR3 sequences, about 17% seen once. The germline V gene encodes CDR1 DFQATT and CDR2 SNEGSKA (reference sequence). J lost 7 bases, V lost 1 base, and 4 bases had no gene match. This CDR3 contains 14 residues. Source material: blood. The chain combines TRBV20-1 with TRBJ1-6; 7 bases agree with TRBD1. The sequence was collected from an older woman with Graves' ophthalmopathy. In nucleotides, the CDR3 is TGCAGTGCTAGAGTATTACAGGGGAATTCACCCCTCCACTTT. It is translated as CSARVLQGNSPLHF.